Shown below are 32 T cell receptor beta chains from a single sample sequenced in a study of T cells in Graves' hyperthyroidism and ophthalmopathy. The investigators amplified TCR beta CDR3 regions from RNA transcripts. TCR CDR3 regions were first amplified by RT-PCR with HTBI primers. TCRdb recomputed calls from the multiplex PCR reads with MiXCR, one row per CDR3 protein. This table holds fewer than 750,000 distinct CDR3 sequences, 14% to 15% found once. Sequencing input: blood. The receptors stem from a woman aged 40 to 49 with Graves' ophthalmopathy.

This clonotype was seen at least ten times. The chain is built from TRBV20-1 and TRBJ2-3; 9 bases are shared with TRBD2. The J segment lost 5 bases and the V segment lost 5 bases, leaving 11 bases of the junction unmatched. The germline V gene encodes CDR1 DFQATT and CDR2 SNEGSKA (reference sequence). CDR3 length: 15 residues. The CDR3 region is CSASAGTSWKDTQYF. CDR3 in DNA: TGCAGTGCTTCCGCCGGGACTAGCTGGAAAGATACGCAGTATTTT.

V usage is TRBV24-1 and J usage is TRBJ2-2; D gene ambiguous. The V end lost 0 bases, the J end lost 6 bases, and 7 bases lay between the germline ends. This CDR3 has 14 amino acids. CDR1 and CDR2 (germline): KGHDR, SFDVKD. Written as DNA, the CDR3 is TGTGCCACCAGTGATTTGTATCTCCCCGGGGAGCTGTTTTTT. This translates into CATSDLYLPGELFF.

This clonotype has ten or more counts. J is TRBJ2-7 and V is TRBV6-5, with D perhaps TRBD2 (6 bases). V was trimmed by 0 bases and J by 3 bases, leaving 12 bases between them. This CDR3 comprises 15 residues. CDR1 MNHEY and CDR2 SVGAGI come from the germline V gene. The CDR3 region is CASSYSGGGIYEQYF. The CDR3 DNA reads as TGTGCCAGCAGTTACTCGGGGGGAGGAATCTACGAGCAGTACTTC.

Ten or more counts support this clonotype. The chain uses TRBV12-3 or TRBV12-4 and TRBJ2-7; D might be TRBD1 (6 bases). This CDR3 has 12 residues. Trimming pared 2 bases from V and 6 bases from J, leaving 8 bases between. The DNA for the CDR3 is TGTGCCAGCAGTTTAAACAGGGCCGAGCAGTACTTC. It yields the protein CASSLNRAEQYF.

The chain recombines TRBV6-1 with TRBJ1-5, with D unclear. This CDR3 has 13 residues. The germline V gene encodes CDR1 MNHNS and CDR2 SASEGT. Trimming stripped 6 bases from V and 7 bases from J, with 13 bases between. The CDR3 bases are TGTGCCAGCAGGAAGGGCCAGTTCCAGCCCCAGCATTTT. It yields the protein CASRKGQFQPQHF.

This clonotype was seen ten or more times. CDR3 in DNA: TGCGCCAGCAGCCAAGGGACTAGCGGAAGCTCCTACGAGCAGTACTTC. Translated, it gives CASSQGTSGSSYEQYF. The chain links TRBV4-1 to TRBJ2-7; TRBD2 aligns across 10 bases. The V segment lost 1 base and the J segment 0 bases; nucleotides outside the gene matches: 3. This CDR3 spans 16 amino acids. CDR1 and CDR2 (germline): MGHRA, YSYEKL.

This clonotype was observed many times. This sequence joins TRBV2 and TRBJ2-7, with 12 bases fitting TRBD1. In germline, CDR1 is SNHLY, CDR2 FYNNEI. CDR3 size: 18 residues. V dropped 4 bases and J dropped 6; count of bases not matched to a gene: 16. CDR3 in amino acids: CASSVGTGGGVASSEQYF. CDR3 coding DNA: TGTGCCAGCAGTGTCGGGACAGGGGGCGGGGTAGCGTCGAGCGAGCAGTACTTC.

The rearrangement uses TRBV4-2 and TRBJ1-1; 9 bases line up with TRBD1. There are 16 residues in the CDR3. From germline, CDR1 is LGHNA and CDR2 YNFKEQ. J lost 1 base, V lost 3 bases, and 6 bases had no gene match. The CDR3 is CASSQEPGQGNTEAFF. The DNA for the CDR3 is TGTGCCAGCAGCCAGGAACCGGGACAGGGGAACACTGAAGCTTTCTTT.

The sample holds a few counts of this clonotype. V gene TRBV28 combines with J gene TRBJ1-1, with D uncertain. The CDR3 runs to 13 residues. CDR1 is MDHEN, CDR2 SYDVKM, per germline. Trimming took off 5 bases at V and 7 bases at J, with 14 bases between the two ends. CDR3 bases: TGTGCCAGCAGTCCGGGCCGTAGGCATGAAGCTTTCTTT. Protein product: CASSPGRRHEAFF. The full variable domain, with the rest looked up from reference TRBV28 and TRBJ1-1, is DVKVTQSSRYLVKRTGEKVFLECVQDMDHENMFWYRQDPGLGLRLIYFSYDVKMKEKGDIPEGYSVSREKKERFSLILESASTNQTSMYLCASSPGRRHEAFFGQGTRLTVV.

This clonotype has a handful of counts. The chain has TRBV11-2 and TRBJ2-2; D perhaps matches TRBD1 (6 bases). V was shortened by 7 bases and J by 0 bases, with 15 bases between the two germline ends. Germline assignment: CDR1 SGHAT and CDR2 FQNNGV. The CDR3 consists of 16 residues. The CDR3 DNA reads as TGTGCCAGCACCCAGGGGATGGACACGAACACCGGGGAGCTGTTTTTT. Protein product: CASTQGMDTNTGELFF. The entire variable domain, with the rest obtained from reference TRBV11-2 and TRBJ2-2, is as follows: EAGVAQSPRYKIIEKRQSVAFWCNPISGHATLYWYQQILGQGPKLLIQFQNNGVVDDSQLPKDRFSAERLKGVDSTLKIQPAKLEDSAVYLCASTQGMDTNTGELFFGEGSRLTVL.

This clonotype has at least ten counts. The V and J genes are TRBV4-2 and TRBJ2-3, with a possible D match to TRBD1 (5 bases). V lost 4 bases to trimming and J lost 8 bases, with 7 bases between them. CDR3 size: 11 residues. From germline, CDR1 is LGHNA and CDR2 YNFKEQ. CDR3 sequence (DNA): TGTGCCAGCAGCCGACAGATTACGCAGTATTTT. It is translated as CASSRQITQYF.

This clonotype was detected many times. This chain links TRBV11-2 with TRBJ1-1; D gene unclear. The germline V gene encodes CDR1 SGHAT and CDR2 FQNNGV. Trimming stripped 0 bases from V and 0 bases from J, with 26 bases between. This CDR3 comprises 21 residues. CDR3: CASSLEGLMGFFVPMNTEAFF. DNA of the CDR3: TGTGCCAGCAGCTTAGAAGGACTGATGGGTTTTTTCGTACCGATGAACACTGAAGCTTTCTTT.

This clonotype showed up many times. This chain links TRBV6-5 with TRBJ2-7, with D maybe TRBD1 (5 bases). V lost 7 bases and J 6 bases, leaving 16 bases between the germline ends. This CDR3 has 13 residues. Germline V gene data show CDR1 as MNHEY and CDR2 as SVGAGI. CDR3 DNA sequence: TGTGCCAGCAATTTCGGACAACCGGTCGAGCAGTACTTC. It specifies CASNFGQPVEQYF.

This clonotype was recorded at least ten times. The chain couples TRBV6-1 to TRBJ1-2, with D possibly being TRBD1 (6 bases). V was trimmed by 1 base and J by 7 bases, leaving 13 bases between them. The CDR3 has 14 amino acids. CDR1 is MNHNS, CDR2 SASEGT, per germline. Here the CDR3 reads CASSEGQGFRGYTF. Written as DNA, the CDR3 is TGTGCCAGCAGTGAAGGGCAGGGGTTCCGTGGCTACACCTTC.

Comment on this clonotype: This clone may be a read error of a much larger clone one base away. The chain recombines TRBV28 with TRBJ2-2, with 7 bases aligning to TRBD1. This CDR3 contains 14 residues. V was pared by 5 bases and J by 1 base, with 1 base of the junction left unmatched. Per germline, CDR1 MDHEN and CDR2 SYDVKM. CDR3 sequence (DNA): TGTGCCAGCAGTCACAGGGGGAACACCGGGGAGCTGTTTTTT. As protein: CASSHRGNTGELFF.

In its sample, this clonotype was seen many times. The chain combines TRBV28 with TRBJ2-7, with D unclear. V was pared by 2 bases and J by 1 base, with 9 bases between. The CDR3 spans 14 residues. The germline CDR1 and CDR2 sequences are MDHEN and SYDVKM. In DNA form, the CDR3 reads TGTGCCAGCAGTTTAGGAGTGGTTTCCTACGAGCAGTACTTC. Translating it yields CASSLGVVSYEQYF.

This clonotype was detected many times. This rearrangement joins TRBV4-2 to TRBJ1-2; tentative D call: TRBD1 (6 bases). This CDR3 is built from 16 residues. Germline assignment: CDR1 LGHNA and CDR2 YNFKEQ. The germline V and J ends were trimmed by 1 base and 8 bases, with 20 bases remaining between them. The CDR3 here is CASSQGSSGQTGGYTF. The CDR3 bases are TGTGCCAGCAGCCAAGGAAGCAGCGGACAGACCGGAGGCTACACCTTC.

V usage is TRBV10-3 and J usage is TRBJ2-7; possible D gene TRBD1, 6 bases. The length of the CDR3 is 15 residues. Germline V gives CDR1 ENHRY, CDR2 SYGVKD. Between the trimmed V and J ends, which lost 3 bases and 2 bases, there was a span of 14 bases. CDR3 in DNA: TGTGCCATCAGTGATTCCGCAGGGGCTACCTACGAGCAGTACTTC. As protein: CAISDSAGATYEQYF.

The chain carries TRBV29-1 and TRBJ2-4, with D maybe TRBD2 (6 bases). The CDR3 is 13 amino acids. Germline V gene sequence: CDR1 SQVTM, CDR2 ANQGSEA. V was pared by 1 base and J by 4 bases, with 8 bases between. CDR3 nucleotides: TGCAGCGTTGAAGCGGGGGAAAAAAACATTCAGTACTTC. Translating gives CSVEAGEKNIQYF.

This clonotype was detected once. The chain is built from TRBV12-3 or TRBV12-4 and TRBJ1-2; D is unresolved. Trimming took 6 bases from V and 11 from J, leaving 19 bases between them. The CDR3 loop spans 13 amino acids. The CDR3 spells CASSRNPLLGYTF. DNA for the CDR3: TGTGCCAGCAGCCGGAACCCCCTCCTGGGGTACACCTTC.

This clonotype was counted many times. V is TRBV12-3 or TRBV12-4 and J is TRBJ1-2; D is undetermined. With 2 bases removed from V and 6 bases from J, the gap between germline ends came to 13 bases. The CDR3 runs to 14 residues. The CDR3 DNA sequence: TGTGCCAGCAGTTTACGGTCCGGGGAGGATGGCTACACCTTC. Translated, it gives CASSLRSGEDGYTF.

This clonotype appeared many times. The CDR3 loop reads CASSPRQGIDEQYF. In nucleotides, the CDR3 is TGTGCCAGCAGCCCCAGACAGGGGATCGACGAGCAGTACTTC. The chain has TRBV7-9 and TRBJ2-7, with 8 bases lining up with TRBD1. The CDR3 consists of 14 residues. Germline lookup yields CDR1 SEHNR and CDR2 FQNEAQ (reference sequence). Losses at the gene ends were 5 bases for V and 5 bases for J; bases not matched to a gene: 8.

The sample holds many counts of this clonotype. V usage is TRBV28 and J usage is TRBJ1-3; no firm D call. V was clipped by 6 bases and J by 0 bases, with 12 bases between them. Per the germline V gene, CDR1 is MDHEN and CDR2 is SYDVKM. The CDR3 totals 15 residues. CDR3 region: CASSSYMHSGNTIYF. The CDR3 coding sequence is TGTGCCAGCAGCTCGTACATGCACTCTGGAAACACCATATATTTT.

This clonotype has ten or more counts. In nucleotides, the CDR3 is TGTGCCAGCAGCCAGCTAGACAGTTACACTGAAGCTTTCTTT. Translation: CASSQLDSYTEAFF. The chain uses TRBV13 and TRBJ1-1; the D gene is possibly TRBD1 (5 bases). The germline gives CDR1 PRHDT, CDR2 FYEKMQ (reference sequence). Deletions cut 5 bases from V and 3 bases from J, with 13 bases between. This CDR3 is built from 14 residues.

This clonotype showed up many times. The J gene is TRBJ2-2, the V gene TRBV12-5; D may be TRBD1 or TRBD2 (5 bases each). This CDR3 is built from 16 residues. V shed 7 bases and J shed 5 bases, with 20 bases lying between them. Germline lookup yields CDR1 LGHNT and CDR2 FRNRAP. The CDR3 reads CASDNGASWETGELFF. The CDR3 coding sequence is TGTGCTAGTGATAATGGGGCTAGCTGGGAAACCGGGGAGCTGTTTTTT.

The gene calls are TRBV27 and TRBJ2-5; D is possibly TRBD1 (5 bases). Germline lookup yields CDR1 MNHEY and CDR2 SMNVEV (reference sequence). The CDR3 covers 15 residues. The germline V and J ends were trimmed by 4 bases and 4 bases, with 16 bases remaining between them. CDR3 sequence reads: CASSSGTGSAETQYF. DNA for the CDR3: TGTGCCAGCAGTTCCGGTACAGGTTCGGCAGAGACCCAGTACTTC.

This clonotype has ten or more counts. The rearrangement links TRBV7-2 to TRBJ2-5; D is tentatively TRBD1 or TRBD2 (5 bases each). CDR3 length: 14 residues. Trimming shortened V by 7 bases and J by 5 bases, and 17 bases separated the two germline ends. Germline V gene lookup returns CDR1 SGHTA and CDR2 FQGNSA. CDR3 sequence (DNA): TGTGCCAGCACCCTGGGGGTGGAAATGGAGACCCAGTACTTC. Its translation is CASTLGVEMETQYF.

The chain employs TRBV6-1 and TRBJ1-5; 7 bases map to TRBD1. The end of the DNA aligns better with TRBJ2-3, so the J call may be wrong. Germline V gene lookup returns CDR1 MNHNS and CDR2 SASEGT. This CDR3 comprises 15 residues. The CDR3 region has the DNA TGTGCCAGCAGTGAAGCAGGGACAGACAATCAGCCCCAGTATTTT. This sequence encodes CASSEAGTDNQPQYF.

In nucleotides, the CDR3 is TGTGCCAGCAGCCCTGTCGGGGGTAACACCGGGGAGCTGTTTTTT. It codes for CASSPVGGNTGELFF. This chain joins TRBV9 and TRBJ2-2, with a tentative D call TRBD2 (6 bases). The CDR3 loop spans 15 amino acids. CDR1 is SGDLS and CDR2 is YYNGEE in the germline V gene. Trimming took off 4 bases at V and 2 bases at J, with 12 bases between the two ends.

V and J are TRBV5-1 and TRBJ2-7; 7 nucleotides align to TRBD2. V lost 0 bases, J lost 3 bases, and 6 bases stayed unmatched. CDR1 and CDR2 from the germline V gene are SGHRS and YFSETQ. This CDR3 has 15 residues. The CDR3 coding sequence is TGCGCCAGCAGCTTGGCCCCTAGCGGAGACTACGAGCAGTACTTC. Translating it yields CASSLAPSGDYEQYF. The full variable domain, rest sourced from reference TRBV5-1 and TRBJ2-7, is KAGVTQTPRYLIKTRGQQVTLSCSPISGHRSVSWYQQTPGQGLQFLFEYFSETQRNKGNFPGRFSGRQFSNSRSEMNVSTLELGDSALYLCASSLAPSGDYEQYFGPGTRLTVT.

In its sample, this clonotype was seen many times. The gene calls are TRBV30 and TRBJ1-3; D remains ambiguous. Germline V gene data show CDR1 as GTSNPN and CDR2 as SVGIG (reference sequence). Deletions cut 7 bases from V and 2 bases from J, with 12 bases between. This CDR3 comprises 13 residues. This CDR3 reads CAFRALPGNTIYF. The CDR3 bases are TGTGCCTTTCGCGCCCTCCCTGGAAACACCATATATTTT.

In its sample, this clonotype was seen many times. V and J are TRBV6-2 or TRBV6-3 and TRBJ2-7; TRBD1 might be the D (5 bases). The CDR3 spans 13 residues. Germline CDR1 MNHEY, CDR2 SVGEGT. V was clipped by 4 bases and J by 5 bases, with 12 bases between them. For the CDR3, the DNA is TGTGCCAGCAGTTTCTGGGGCCCCCACGAGCAGTACTTC. Its translation: CASSFWGPHEQYF.